A selection of T cell receptor beta chains follows, all from one sample in a study of blood T cells in healthy people across ages. TCRdb used MiXCR to reprocess the 5' RACE reads, holding one entry per CDR3 protein. Counted here are 600,000 to 1,000,000 distinct CDR3 sequences, roughly 25% occurring once; the ten biggest clones make up more than 3%. These data were also reused for a study on T cells of mothers and their children.

The sample taken for sequencing was blood. These receptor sequences come from a boy between 10 and 17 years old in good health. CDR3s include the opening cysteine and the closing phenylalanine or tryptophan. A D gene is named only where the DNA matches it firmly. Not every row has a clone size; where given, it reads once, few, many or a size class.

>TRBV29-1|TRBJ1-1|TRBD1|once
TGCAGCGTTGGAAGTCAGGGGGACGGTGAAGCTTTCTTT
CSVGSQGDGEAFF
>TRBV28|TRBJ2-7|NA|NA
TGTGCCAGCAGTTCACCGACAGGGAGGGGGAACTACGAGCAGTACTTC
CASSSPTGRGNYEQYF
>TRBV5-8|TRBJ1-5|NA|NA
TGTGCCAGCAGCCACCTCCCCAGCGGACCGAATCAGCCCCAGCATTTT
CASSHLPSGPNQPQHF
>TRBV11-2|TRBJ2-5|NA|NA
TGTGCCAGCAGCATCTTGAGGGGGAGTTGGGAGACCCAGTACTTC
CASSILRGSWETQYF
>TRBV7-2|TRBJ1-1|NA|few
TGTGCCAGCAGCCCCGGGAACGGGGACCGGGGGGCTTTCTTT
CASSPGNGDRGAFF
>TRBV27|TRBJ2-7|NA|NA
TGTGCCAGCGGACGAGGAGGTTCAAGCGAGCAGTACTTC
CASGRGGSSEQYF
>TRBV4-2|TRBJ2-2|TRBD2|NA
TGTGCCAGCAGCCCAACTGGCGGGAGGTCGAACGGGGAGCTGTTTTTT
CASSPTGGRSNGELFF
>TRBV28|TRBJ1-1|NA|few
TGTGCCAGCAGGCCACAGAACACTGAAGCTTTCTTT
CASRPQNTEAFF
>TRBV27|TRBJ2-4|NA|few
TGTGCCAGCAGTTTTATCTGGGAGAACAAAAACATTCAGTACTTC
CASSFIWENKNIQYF
>TRBV4-1|TRBJ2-7|NA|NA
TGCGCCAGCAGCCAAGAAATTTTCTACGAGCAGTACTTC
CASSQEIFYEQYF
>TRBV28|TRBJ2-1|NA|NA
TGTGCCAGCAGTTTGCCCTTGGGCAATGAGCAGTTCTTC
CASSLPLGNEQFF
>TRBV7-9|TRBJ1-1|TRBD1|few
TGTGCCAGCAGCTTAGGGGGGATGGACAGGGCGAACACTGAAGCTTTCTTT
CASSLGGMDRANTEAFF
>TRBV7-9|TRBJ2-1|TRBD2|many
TGTGCCAGCAGCTCAGCCGGGACTAGCGCGAACAATGAGCAGTTCTTC
CASSSAGTSANNEQFF
>TRBV5-1|TRBJ2-7|TRBD2|NA
TGCGCCAGCAGCTTGTTTACTAGCGAGACCTACGAGCAGTACTTC
CASSLFTSETYEQYF
>TRBV7-2|TRBJ2-2|TRBD1|NA
TGTGCCAGCAGCTCTCAGACAGGGACCGGGGAGCTGTTTTTT
CASSSQTGTGELFF
>TRBV20-1|TRBJ1-3|NA|NA
TGCAGTGCTGCGCTTTGGCCGGTGGGAAACGCCATATATTTT
CSAALWPVGNAIYF
>TRBV2|TRBJ2-7|TRBD2|NA
TGTGCCAGCAGTGGCCCCAGACTAGCGGGGGCCTACGAGCAGTACTTC
CASSGPRLAGAYEQYF
>TRBV19|TRBJ1-1|NA|NA
TGTGCCAGTCACTCGGAGGGGGTGGCGTCGGAAGCTTTCTTT
CASHSEGVASEAFF
>TRBV20-1|TRBJ2-1|NA|NA
TGCAGTGCTAGAGTCGACAGGATAAGCGGCCCACAGTTCTTC
CSARVDRISGPQFF
>TRBV29-1|TRBJ2-2|TRBD1|NA
TGCAGCGTGAGACAGGGGGGGGCCGGGGAGCCGTTTTTT
CSVRQGGAGEPFF
>TRBV24-1|TRBJ2-1|TRBD2|NA
TGTGCCACCAGTGCCGGACTAGCGGGAGTGAATGAGCAGTTCTTC
CATSAGLAGVNEQFF
>TRBV7-9|TRBJ2-7|TRBD2|few
TGTGCCAGCAGCTCGGCGGGAGGGTTCGACGAGCAGTACTTC
CASSSAGGFDEQYF
>TRBV6-1|TRBJ2-1|NA|NA
TGTGCCAGCAGCAACGAACAGGGACCAGGGCCCAACAATGAGCAGTTCTTC
CASSNEQGPGPNNEQFF
>TRBV3-1|TRBJ2-1|NA|NA
TGTGCCAGCAGCCAAGCGGAGGGGGGGAATTACAATGACCAGTTCTTC
CASSQAEGGNYNDQFF
>TRBV29-1|TRBJ1-1|NA|NA
TGCAGCGTTGAAGTACGGGGCACTGAAGCTTTCTTT
CSVEVRGTEAFF
>TRBV7-2|TRBJ2-4|TRBD1|few
TGTGCCAGCAGCCCCCGGGACAGATTAGCCAAAAACATTCAGTACTTC
CASSPRDRLAKNIQYF
>TRBV9|TRBJ1-5|TRBD1|few
TGTGCCAGCAGCGTAGGACAGGGGGGCAATCAGCCCCAGCATTTT
CASSVGQGGNQPQHF
>TRBV29-1|TRBJ2-5|NA|NA
TGCAGCGTTGGGGGCTCAAAAGGAGAGACCCAGTACTTC
CSVGGSKGETQYF
>TRBV27|TRBJ2-1|TRBD2|few
TGTGCCAGCAGTGGGATACCGGGACTAGTCCACAATGAGCAGTTCTTC
CASSGIPGLVHNEQFF
>TRBV9|TRBJ2-2|TRBD2|NA
TGTGCCAGCAGCGTAGCTGGTAGCGGGGGGCCCGCCAAGGAGCTGTTTTTT
CASSVAGSGGPAKELFF
>TRBV10-3|TRBJ2-3|NA|NA
TGTGCCATCAGTGAGTCCCAGATGGGGAGAGATACGCAGTATTTT
CAISESQMGRDTQYF
>TRBV24-1|TRBJ2-7|NA|few
TGTGCCACCAGTGATCTGTTCGGGACACCTTCCTACGAGCAGTACTTC
CATSDLFGTPSYEQYF
>TRBV20-1|TRBJ1-4|NA|NA
TGCAGTGTACAACCAGGGGATGGTGAAAAACTGTTTTTT
CSVQPGDGEKLFF
>TRBV6-6|TRBJ1-6|TRBD1|once
TGTGCCAGCAGTCCCCTCGGGACAGGATATAATTCACCCCTCCACTTT
CASSPLGTGYNSPLHF
>TRBV7-9|TRBJ2-4|NA|few
TGTGCCAGTCAGTCGGGACTCTCCCCGGACATTCAGTACTTC
CASQSGLSPDIQYF
>TRBV12-3/TRBV12-4|TRBJ1-2|TRBD1|NA
TGTGCCAGCAGTGCTAACAGGGGCGGATATGGCTACACCTTC
CASSANRGGYGYTF
>TRBV20-1|TRBJ2-1|NA|few
TGCAGTGCTAGAGCGGGAGTCTACGAGCAGTTCTTC
CSARAGVYEQFF